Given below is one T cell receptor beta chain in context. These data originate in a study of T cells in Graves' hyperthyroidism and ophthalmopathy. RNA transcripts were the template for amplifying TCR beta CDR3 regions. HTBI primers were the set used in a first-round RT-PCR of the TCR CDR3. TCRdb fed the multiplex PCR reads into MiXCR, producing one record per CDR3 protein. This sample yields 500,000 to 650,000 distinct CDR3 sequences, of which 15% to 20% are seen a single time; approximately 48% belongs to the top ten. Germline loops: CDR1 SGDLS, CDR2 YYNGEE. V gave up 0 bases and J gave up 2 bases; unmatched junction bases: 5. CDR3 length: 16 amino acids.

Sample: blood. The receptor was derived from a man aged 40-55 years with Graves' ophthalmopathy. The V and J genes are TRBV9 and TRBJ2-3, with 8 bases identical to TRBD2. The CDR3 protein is CASSVGREGPTDTQYF. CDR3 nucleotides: TGTGCCAGCAGCGTAGGCCGGGAGGGGCCCACAGATACGCAGTATTTT.